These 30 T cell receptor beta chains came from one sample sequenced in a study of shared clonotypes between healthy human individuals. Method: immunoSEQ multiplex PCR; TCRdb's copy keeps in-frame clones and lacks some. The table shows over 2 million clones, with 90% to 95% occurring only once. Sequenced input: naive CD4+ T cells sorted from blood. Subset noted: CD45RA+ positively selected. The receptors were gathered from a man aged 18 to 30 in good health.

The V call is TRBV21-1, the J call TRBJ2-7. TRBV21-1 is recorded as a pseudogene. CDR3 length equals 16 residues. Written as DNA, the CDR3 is TGTGCCAGCAGCAAAGCTAGGGACGCCGCGAAGTGCGAGCAGTACTTC. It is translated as CASSKARDAAKCEQYF.

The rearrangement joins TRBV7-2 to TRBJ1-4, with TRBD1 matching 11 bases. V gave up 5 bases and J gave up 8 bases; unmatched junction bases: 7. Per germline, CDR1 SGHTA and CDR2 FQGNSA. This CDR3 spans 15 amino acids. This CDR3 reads CASSPWTGGSEKLFF. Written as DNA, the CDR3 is TGTGCCAGCAGCCCTTGGACAGGGGGCTCCGAAAAACTGTTTTTT.

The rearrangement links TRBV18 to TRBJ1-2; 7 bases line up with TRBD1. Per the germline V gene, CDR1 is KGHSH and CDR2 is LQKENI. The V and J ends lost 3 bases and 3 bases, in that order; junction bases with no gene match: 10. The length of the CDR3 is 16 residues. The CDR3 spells CASSPGQQGSHYGYTF. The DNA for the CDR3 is TGTGCCAGCTCACCGGGTCAACAGGGGAGCCACTATGGCTACACCTTC.

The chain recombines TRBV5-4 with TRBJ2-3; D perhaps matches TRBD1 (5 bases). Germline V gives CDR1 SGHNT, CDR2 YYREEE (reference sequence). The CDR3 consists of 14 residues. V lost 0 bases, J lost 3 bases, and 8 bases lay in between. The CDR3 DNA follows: TGTGCCAGCAGCTTGGTCCAGGGAACAGATACGCAGTATTTT. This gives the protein CASSLVQGTDTQYF.

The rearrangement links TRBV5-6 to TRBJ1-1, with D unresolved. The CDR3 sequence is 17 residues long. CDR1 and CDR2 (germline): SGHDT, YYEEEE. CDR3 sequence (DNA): TGTGCAACCTTTAAAACGGACGGAAATATCATGAACACTGAAGCTTTCTTT. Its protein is CATFKTDGNIMNTEAFF.

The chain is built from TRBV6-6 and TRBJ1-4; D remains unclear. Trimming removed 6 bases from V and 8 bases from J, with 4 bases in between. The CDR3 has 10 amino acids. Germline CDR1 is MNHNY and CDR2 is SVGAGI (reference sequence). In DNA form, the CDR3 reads TGTGCCAGCAGGTTCGAAAAACTGTTTTTT. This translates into CASRFEKLFF.

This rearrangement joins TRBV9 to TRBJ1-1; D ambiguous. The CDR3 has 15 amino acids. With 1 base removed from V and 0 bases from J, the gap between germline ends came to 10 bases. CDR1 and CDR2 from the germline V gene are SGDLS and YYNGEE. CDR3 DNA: TGTGCCAGCAGCGTATACCTTGGGATGAACACTGAAGCTTTCTTT. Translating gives CASSVYLGMNTEAFF.

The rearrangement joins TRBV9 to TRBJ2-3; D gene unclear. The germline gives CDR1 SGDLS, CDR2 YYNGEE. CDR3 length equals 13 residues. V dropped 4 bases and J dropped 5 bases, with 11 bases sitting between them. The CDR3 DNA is TGTGCCAGCAGCCCGAAAATGTTAGATACGCAGTATTTT. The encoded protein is CASSPKMLDTQYF.

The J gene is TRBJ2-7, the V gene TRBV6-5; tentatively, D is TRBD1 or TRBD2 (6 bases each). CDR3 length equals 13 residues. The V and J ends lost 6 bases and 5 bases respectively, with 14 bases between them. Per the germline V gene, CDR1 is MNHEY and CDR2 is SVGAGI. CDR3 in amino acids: CASSREGGDEQYF. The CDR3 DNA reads TGTGCCAGCAGCCGTGAGGGGGGAGACGAGCAGTACTTC.

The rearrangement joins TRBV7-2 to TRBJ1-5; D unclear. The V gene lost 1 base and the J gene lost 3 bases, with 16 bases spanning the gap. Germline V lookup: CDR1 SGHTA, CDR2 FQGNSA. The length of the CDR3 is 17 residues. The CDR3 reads CASSLGSAILYNQPQHF. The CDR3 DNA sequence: TGTGCCAGCAGCTTAGGTTCGGCCATTCTCTACAATCAGCCCCAGCATTTT.

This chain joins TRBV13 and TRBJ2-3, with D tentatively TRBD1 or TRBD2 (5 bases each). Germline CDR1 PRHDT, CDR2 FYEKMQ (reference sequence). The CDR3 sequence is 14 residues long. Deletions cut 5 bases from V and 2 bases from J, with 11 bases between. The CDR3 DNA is TGTGCCAGCAGCGAGGGACGGATCACAGATACGCAGTATTTT. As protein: CASSEGRITDTQYF.

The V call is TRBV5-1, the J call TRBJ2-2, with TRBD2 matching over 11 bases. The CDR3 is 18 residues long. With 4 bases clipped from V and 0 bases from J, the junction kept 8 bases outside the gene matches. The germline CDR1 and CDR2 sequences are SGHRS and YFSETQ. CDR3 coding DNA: TGCGCCAGCAGCCTTTTAGCGGGAGGGCCCTCGAACACCGGGGAGCTGTTTTTT. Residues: CASSLLAGGPSNTGELFF.

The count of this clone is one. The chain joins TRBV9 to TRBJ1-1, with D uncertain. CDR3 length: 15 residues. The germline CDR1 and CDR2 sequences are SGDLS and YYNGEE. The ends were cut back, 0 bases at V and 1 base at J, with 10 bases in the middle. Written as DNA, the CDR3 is TGTGCCAGCAGCGTAGATGGACTGCCGAACACTGAAGCTTTCTTT. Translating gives CASSVDGLPNTEAFF.

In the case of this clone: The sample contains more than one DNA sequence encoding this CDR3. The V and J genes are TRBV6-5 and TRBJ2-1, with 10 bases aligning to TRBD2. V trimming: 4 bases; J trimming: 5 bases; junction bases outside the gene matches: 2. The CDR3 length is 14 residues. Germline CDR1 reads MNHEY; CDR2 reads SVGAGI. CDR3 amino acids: CASSSSGGNNEQFF. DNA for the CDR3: TGTGCCAGCAGTTCTAGCGGGGGAAACAATGAGCAGTTCTTC.

The CDR3 sequence is CASSSPTPFSVKVHEQYF. The CDR3 DNA reads TGTGCCAGCAGTTCCCCGACCCCCTTCAGCGTCAAGGTCCACGAGCAGTACTTC. V and J are TRBV28 and TRBJ2-7; D unresolved. From germline, CDR1 is MDHEN and CDR2 SYDVKM. V shed 4 bases and J shed 5 bases, with 27 bases lying between them. This CDR3 comprises 18 residues.

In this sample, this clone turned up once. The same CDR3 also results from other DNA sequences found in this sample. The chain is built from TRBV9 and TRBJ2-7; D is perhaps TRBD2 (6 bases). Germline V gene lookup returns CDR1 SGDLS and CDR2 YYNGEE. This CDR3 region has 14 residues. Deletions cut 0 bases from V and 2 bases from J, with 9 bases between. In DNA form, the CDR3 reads TGTGCCAGCAGCGTAGGTGGGACTGCCTACGAGCAGTACTTC. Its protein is CASSVGGTAYEQYF.

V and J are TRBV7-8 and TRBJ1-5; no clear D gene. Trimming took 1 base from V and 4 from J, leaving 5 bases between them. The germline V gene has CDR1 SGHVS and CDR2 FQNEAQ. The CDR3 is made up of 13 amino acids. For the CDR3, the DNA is TGTGCCAGCAGCTTAGGACGGAATCAGCCCCAGCATTTT. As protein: CASSLGRNQPQHF.

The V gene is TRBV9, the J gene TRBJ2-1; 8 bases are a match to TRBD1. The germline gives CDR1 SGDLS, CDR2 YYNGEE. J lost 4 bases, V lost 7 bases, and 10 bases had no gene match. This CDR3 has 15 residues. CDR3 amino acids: CASDPEGTGYNEQFF. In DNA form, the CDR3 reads TGTGCCAGCGACCCGGAAGGGACAGGTTACAATGAGCAGTTCTTC.

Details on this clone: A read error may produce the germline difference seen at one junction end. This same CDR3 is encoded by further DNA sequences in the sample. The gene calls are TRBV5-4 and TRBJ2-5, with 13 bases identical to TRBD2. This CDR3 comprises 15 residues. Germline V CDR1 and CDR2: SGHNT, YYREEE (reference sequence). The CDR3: CASSLGLAGLETQYF. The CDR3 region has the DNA TGTGCCAGCAGTTTGGGACTAGCGGGACTTGAGACCCAGTACTTC.

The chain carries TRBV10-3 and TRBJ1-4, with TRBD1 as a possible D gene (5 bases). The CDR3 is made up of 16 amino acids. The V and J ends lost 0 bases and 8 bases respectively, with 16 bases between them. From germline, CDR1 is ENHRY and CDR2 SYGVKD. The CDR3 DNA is TGTGCCATCAGTGAGTCGAGGCAGGGCCCAAGAGAAAAACTGTTTTTT. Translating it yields CAISESRQGPREKLFF.

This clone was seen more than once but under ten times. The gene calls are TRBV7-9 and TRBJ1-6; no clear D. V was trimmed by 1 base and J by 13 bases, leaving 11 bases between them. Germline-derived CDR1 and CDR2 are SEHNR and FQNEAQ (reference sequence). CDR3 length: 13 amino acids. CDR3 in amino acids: CASSLESGSPLHF. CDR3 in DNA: TGTGCCAGCAGCTTAGAATCGGGTAGCCCCCTCCACTTT.

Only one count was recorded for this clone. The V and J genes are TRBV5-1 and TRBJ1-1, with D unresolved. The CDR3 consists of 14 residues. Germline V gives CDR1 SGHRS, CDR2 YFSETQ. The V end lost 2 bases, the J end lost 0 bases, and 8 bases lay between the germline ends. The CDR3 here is CASSFRDMNTEAFF. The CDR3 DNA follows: TGCGCCAGCAGCTTCAGAGACATGAACACTGAAGCTTTCTTT. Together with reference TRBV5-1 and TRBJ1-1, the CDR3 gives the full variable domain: KAGVTQTPRYLIKTRGQQVTLSCSPISGHRSVSWYQQTPGQGLQFLFEYFSETQRNKGNFPGRFSGRQFSNSRSEMNVSTLELGDSALYLCASSFRDMNTEAFFGQGTRLTVV.

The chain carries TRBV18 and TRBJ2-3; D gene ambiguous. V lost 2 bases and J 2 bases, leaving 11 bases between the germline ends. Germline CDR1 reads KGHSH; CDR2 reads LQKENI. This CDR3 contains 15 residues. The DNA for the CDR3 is TGTGCCAGCTCACCAGTGGCAGGACCCACAGATACGCAGTATTTT. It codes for CASSPVAGPTDTQYF.

The CDR3 sequence is CASRDPGASFGYTF. In nucleotides, the CDR3 is TGTGCCAGCAGGGATCCAGGGGCTTCCTTTGGCTACACCTTC. The chain uses TRBV6-5 and TRBJ1-2; a weak D match, TRBD1 (6 bases). The V end lost 6 bases, the J end lost 7 bases, and 18 bases lay between the germline ends. The CDR3 extends over 14 amino acids. The germline gives CDR1 MNHEY, CDR2 SVGAGI.

The CDR3, as DNA: TGTGCCAGCAGCTTAGTCGCTATTGCGAGTACAGATACGCAGTATTTT. Translated: CASSLVAIASTDTQYF. The rearrangement links TRBV7-6 to TRBJ2-3, with D unclear. The CDR3 sequence is 16 residues long. CDR1 and CDR2 (germline): SGHVS, FNYEAQ. With 1 base removed from V and 3 bases from J, the gap between germline ends came to 14 bases. The whole variable domain, filled in from reference TRBV7-6 and TRBJ2-3, reads GAGVSQSPRYKVTKRGQDVALRCDPISGHVSLYWYRQALGQGPEFLTYFNYEAQQDKSGLPNDRFSAERPEGSISTLTIQRTEQRDSAMYRCASSLVAIASTDTQYFGPGTRLTVL.

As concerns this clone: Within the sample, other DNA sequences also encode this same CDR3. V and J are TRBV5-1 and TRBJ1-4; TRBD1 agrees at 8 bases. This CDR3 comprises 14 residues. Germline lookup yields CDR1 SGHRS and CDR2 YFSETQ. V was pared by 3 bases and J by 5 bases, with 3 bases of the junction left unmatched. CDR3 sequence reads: CASSSGQANEKLFF. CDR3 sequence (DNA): TGCGCCAGCAGCTCGGGACAGGCGAATGAAAAACTGTTTTTT. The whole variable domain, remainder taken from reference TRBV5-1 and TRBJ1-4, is KAGVTQTPRYLIKTRGQQVTLSCSPISGHRSVSWYQQTPGQGLQFLFEYFSETQRNKGNFPGRFSGRQFSNSRSEMNVSTLELGDSALYLCASSSGQANEKLFFGSGTQLSVL.

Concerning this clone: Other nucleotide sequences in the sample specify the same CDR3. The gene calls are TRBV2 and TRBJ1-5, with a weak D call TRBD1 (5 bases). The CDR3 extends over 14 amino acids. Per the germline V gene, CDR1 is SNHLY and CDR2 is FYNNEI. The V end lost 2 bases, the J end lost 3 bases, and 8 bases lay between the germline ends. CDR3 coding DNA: TGTGCCAGCAGTGAAACAGGAGTCAATCAGCCCCAGCATTTT. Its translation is CASSETGVNQPQHF.

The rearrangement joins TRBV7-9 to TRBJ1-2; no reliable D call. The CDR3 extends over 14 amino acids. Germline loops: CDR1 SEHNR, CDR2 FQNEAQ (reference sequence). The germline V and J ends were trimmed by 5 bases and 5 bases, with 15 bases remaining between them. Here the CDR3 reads CASSPGAPPYGYTF. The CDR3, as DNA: TGTGCCAGCAGCCCCGGCGCACCCCCTTATGGCTACACCTTC.

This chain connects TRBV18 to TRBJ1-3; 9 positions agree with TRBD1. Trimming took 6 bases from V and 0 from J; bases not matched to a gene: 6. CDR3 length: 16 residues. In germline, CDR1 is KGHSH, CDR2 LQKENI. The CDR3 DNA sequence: TGTGCCAGCTCGGCCACAGGGGGCGACTCTGGAAACACCATATATTTT. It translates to CASSATGGDSGNTIYF.

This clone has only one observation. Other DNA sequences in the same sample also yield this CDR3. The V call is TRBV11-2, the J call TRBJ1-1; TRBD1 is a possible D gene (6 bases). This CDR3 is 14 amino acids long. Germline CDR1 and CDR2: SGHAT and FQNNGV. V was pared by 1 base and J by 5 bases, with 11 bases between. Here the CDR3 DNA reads TGTGCCAGCAGCTTAGTAAGGGGGGGGACTGAAGCTTTCTTT. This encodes CASSLVRGGTEAFF. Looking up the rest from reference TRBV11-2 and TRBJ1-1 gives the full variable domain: EAGVAQSPRYKIIEKRQSVAFWCNPISGHATLYWYQQILGQGPKLLIQFQNNGVVDDSQLPKDRFSAERLKGVDSTLKIQPAKLEDSAVYLCASSLVRGGTEAFFGQGTRLTVV.